This is a list of T cell receptor beta chains from one sample in a study of cytomegalovirus exposure and HLA in healthy donors. The method was immunoSEQ multiplex PCR; TCRdb's version includes in-frame clones alone and lacks a portion of them. The sample holds roughly 120,000 clones. Sequenced: PBMCs. These receptors all come from a man aged 35 to 55 in good health and CMV-seronegative. Each CDR3 is given with its conserved first and last residue. Each record gives: D gene, V gene, J gene, CDR3 DNA, CDR3 protein. A D gene is named only where the DNA matches it firmly.

d_call: TRBD2
v_call: TRBV5-4
j_call: TRBJ2-2
cdr3_nt: TGTGCCAGCAGCTTTTTGAATAGCGGGAGAAGTGGGGAGCTGTTTTTT
cdr3_aa: CASSFLNSGRSGELFF

d_call: TRBD2
v_call: TRBV7-2
j_call: TRBJ2-1
cdr3_nt: TGTGCCAGCAGCTCTTGGACTAGCGATTACTACAATGAGCAGTTCTTC
cdr3_aa: CASSSWTSDYYNEQFF

d_call: NA
v_call: TRBV4-1
j_call: TRBJ2-3
cdr3_nt: TGCGCCAGCAGCCAAGGAAGTGGCGGGCCAAGCACAGATACGCAGTATTTT
cdr3_aa: CASSQGSGGPSTDTQYF

d_call: NA
v_call: TRBV20-1
j_call: TRBJ2-5
cdr3_nt: TGCAGTGGGCAGGGTGAAGAGACCCAGTACTTC
cdr3_aa: CSGQGEETQYF

d_call: NA
v_call: TRBV20-1
j_call: TRBJ2-3
cdr3_nt: TGCAGTGCTAGTGCACAGGATACGCAGTATTTT
cdr3_aa: CSASAQDTQYF

d_call: TRBD1
v_call: TRBV15
j_call: TRBJ1-2
cdr3_nt: TGTGCCACCAGCAGGGGGACAGGGGGCGGCTATGGCTACACCTTC
cdr3_aa: CATSRGTGGGYGYTF

d_call: TRBD2
v_call: TRBV19
j_call: TRBJ2-7
cdr3_nt: TGTGCCAGTAGTCGACTAGCGGGAGGCTCGTCCTACGAGCAGTACTTC
cdr3_aa: CASSRLAGGSSYEQYF

d_call: NA
v_call: TRBV5-4
j_call: TRBJ2-5
cdr3_nt: TGTGCCAGCAGCTTCTCTGCTCGGGAGACCCAGTACTTC
cdr3_aa: CASSFSARETQYF

d_call: NA
v_call: TRBV7-9
j_call: TRBJ1-2
cdr3_nt: TGTGCCAGCAGCCAGGGAAGTGGGCCTGGCAGTCACTATGGCTACACCTTC
cdr3_aa: CASSQGSGPGSHYGYTF

d_call: TRBD2
v_call: TRBV19
j_call: TRBJ2-5
cdr3_nt: TGTGCCAGTAGTATTCTGGCTAGCGGGAGTGAGACCCAGTACTTC
cdr3_aa: CASSILASGSETQYF

d_call: TRBD1
v_call: TRBV6-5
j_call: TRBJ2-1
cdr3_nt: TGTGCCAGCAGTTACGGTAGGGCCGGGACAGTGAATGAGCAGTTCTTC
cdr3_aa: CASSYGRAGTVNEQFF

d_call: TRBD1
v_call: TRBV7-3
j_call: TRBJ2-7
cdr3_nt: TGTGCCAGCAGCTTGACCGGGACAGAGTACTACGAGCAGTACTTC
cdr3_aa: CASSLTGTEYYEQYF

d_call: NA
v_call: TRBV2
j_call: TRBJ1-5
cdr3_nt: TGTGCCAGCAGTGAGAGGCAGGGGATCAATCAGCCCCAGCATTTT
cdr3_aa: CASSERQGINQPQHF

d_call: NA
v_call: TRBV18
j_call: TRBJ2-1
cdr3_nt: TGTGCCAGCTCACCGTTGTCAGCGGATTACAATGAGCAGTTCTTC
cdr3_aa: CASSPLSADYNEQFF

d_call: TRBD1
v_call: TRBV14
j_call: TRBJ1-1
cdr3_nt: TGTGCCAGCAGCCAACTGGGGACAGCGGGCACTGAAGCTTTCTTT
cdr3_aa: CASSQLGTAGTEAFF

d_call: TRBD2
v_call: TRBV6-6
j_call: TRBJ2-7
cdr3_nt: TGTGCCAGCAGTTACGAGCGGGAAAGACGCGAGCAGTACTTC
cdr3_aa: CASSYERERREQYF

d_call: NA
v_call: TRBV7-9
j_call: TRBJ2-7
cdr3_nt: TGTGCCAGCAGCTTAGCCCTTGGGGCGGCACAGTACTACGAGCAGTACTTC
cdr3_aa: CASSLALGAAQYYEQYF

d_call: TRBD2
v_call: TRBV4-3
j_call: TRBJ2-7
cdr3_nt: TGCGCCAGCAGCCAAGTAGAAGGGACTAGCGGGAGGGGAAAGCAGTACTTC
cdr3_aa: CASSQVEGTSGRGKQYF

d_call: NA
v_call: TRBV5-1
j_call: TRBJ2-5
cdr3_nt: TGCGCCAGCAGCTTTCCAGGGATGGGGGAGACCCAGTACTTC
cdr3_aa: CASSFPGMGETQYF

d_call: TRBD2
v_call: TRBV11-3
j_call: TRBJ2-2
cdr3_nt: TGTGCCAGCAGCTTAGGCGGGAGTGACGGGGAGCTGTTTTTT
cdr3_aa: CASSLGGSDGELFF

d_call: TRBD1
v_call: TRBV4-1
j_call: TRBJ1-1
cdr3_nt: TGCGCCAGCAGCCAACCGGGACAGGCTTATTACACTGAAGCTTTCTTT
cdr3_aa: CASSQPGQAYYTEAFF

d_call: NA
v_call: TRBV18
j_call: TRBJ1-3
cdr3_nt: TGTGCCAGCTCACCATTACAGGCTACCTCTGGAAACACCATATATTTT
cdr3_aa: CASSPLQATSGNTIYF

d_call: NA
v_call: TRBV7-9
j_call: TRBJ1-2
cdr3_nt: TGTGCCAGCACCCCGGGTTCGTTTGAAGATGGCTACACCTTC
cdr3_aa: CASTPGSFEDGYTF

d_call: TRBD2
v_call: TRBV7-6
j_call: TRBJ2-1
cdr3_nt: TGTGCCAGCAGCTTGGGACTAGCGGGAGTGACAGGCCATGAGCAGTTCTTC
cdr3_aa: CASSLGLAGVTGHEQFF